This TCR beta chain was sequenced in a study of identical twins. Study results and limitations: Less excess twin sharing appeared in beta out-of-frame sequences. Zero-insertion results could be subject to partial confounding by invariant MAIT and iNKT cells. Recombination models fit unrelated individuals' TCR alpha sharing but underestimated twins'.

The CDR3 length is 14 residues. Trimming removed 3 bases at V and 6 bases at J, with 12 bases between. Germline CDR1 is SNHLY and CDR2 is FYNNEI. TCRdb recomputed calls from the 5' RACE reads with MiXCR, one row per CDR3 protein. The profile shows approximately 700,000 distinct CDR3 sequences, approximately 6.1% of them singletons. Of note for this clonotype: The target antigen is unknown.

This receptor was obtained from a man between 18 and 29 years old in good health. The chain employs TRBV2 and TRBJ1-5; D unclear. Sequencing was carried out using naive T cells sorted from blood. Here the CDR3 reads CASSEFGRGQPQHF. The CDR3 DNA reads TGTGCCAGCAGTGAGTTTGGGAGAGGTCAGCCCCAGCATTTT. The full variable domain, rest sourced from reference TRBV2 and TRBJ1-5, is EPEVTQTPSHQVTQMGQEVILRCVPISNHLYFYWYRQILGQKVEFLVSFYNNEISEKSEIFDDQFSVERPDGSNFTLKIRSTKLEDSAMYFCASSEFGRGQPQHFGDGTRLSIL.